The clone carrying this TCR beta chain occurred a few times. This entry is derived from a study of human T cells and chemical hapten exposure. One entry per CDR3 protein, called by TCRdb with MiXCR from the RACE reads. The sample lists around 380,000 distinct CDR3 sequences; roughly 4.8% were seen once. The time point is: patch test 1, 2 weeks after DPC sensitization. As to treatment: therapeutic diphenylcyclopropenone sensitization with weekly scalp DPC. Staff drew blood before applying each patch test. The study enrolled 18 to 70-year-old alopecia patients suitable for DPC. Germline values: CDR1 SGHTA, CDR2 FQGNSA. This CDR3 is 15 amino acids long. Trimming took off 1 base at V and 1 base at J, with 9 bases between the two ends.

The clonotype originates from a woman aged 45-59 years with alopecia areata. Some clones in this sample may be carry-over from other donors' samples. The source material was whole blood, sampled in connection with sensitization to the hapten diphenylcyclopropenone (DPC). The rearrangement uses TRBV7-2 and TRBJ2-3; D is ambiguous. The CDR3 DNA is TGTGCCAGCAGCTTAGAAACGACGGGCACAGATACGCAGTATTTT. Translation: CASSLETTGTDTQYF.